This T cell receptor (beta chain) was profiled in a study of blood T cells in healthy people across ages. For the study at large: About one barcoded beta molecule per two T cells was the capture yield of template switching. Study-wide results and limits: Age brought a roughly linear fall in TCR beta diversity measured per million T cells.

Primed by a sample-barcoded 5' primer and a J-beta primer mix, a second PCR proceeded for roughly 7 to 12 cycles. TCRdb re-derived calls from the 5' RACE reads in MiXCR, one entry per CDR3 protein. Of 580,000 or so distinct CDR3 sequences listed, less than 60% were seen once; the top ten hold 20% to 25%. The germline V gene encodes CDR1 DFQATT and CDR2 SNEGSKA (reference sequence). V trimming: 6 bases; J trimming: 5 bases; junction bases outside the gene matches: 7. This CDR3 contains 13 residues. Aged roughly 6 to 90, donors were systemically healthy Caucasians from Russia. Only a few counts were recorded for this clonotype. What it recognizes is unknown.

Material: blood. The TCR comes from an older man in good health. The rearrangement links TRBV20-1 to TRBJ2-4, with TRBD1 matching 7 bases. The CDR3 coding sequence is TGCAGTGCCCGTACAGGGGCGGAAAACATTCAGTACTTC. The encoded protein is CSARTGAENIQYF.